The TCR beta chain under discussion was sequenced for a study of memory B cells and T cells in multiple sclerosis. CDR1 is MNHEY, CDR2 SVGAGI, per germline. This CDR3 is 13 amino acids long. Between the trimmed V and J ends, which lost 0 bases and 7 bases, there was a span of 7 bases. Comments on this clone: Its cognate antigen is unknown.

After stimulus-free culture, autoproliferating CFSE-dim and non-proliferating CFSE-high T cells were sequenced separately. Replicate wells were pooled after 6 to 8 days of stimulus-free culture of 40 million to 65 million CFSE-labeled PBMCs. Some clones are missing from TCRdb's copy, which holds only in-frame ones; the method was immunoSEQ multiplex PCR. Among around 30,000 clones listed, about 82% were seen once. The clonotype comes from a human donor with multiple sclerosis. The chain uses TRBV6-5 and TRBJ2-1; no firm D call. The sample taken for sequencing was PBMCs from blood kept in culture. Here the CDR3 reads CASSYSARNEQFF. CDR3 DNA sequence: TGTGCCAGCAGTTACTCAGCCAGGAATGAGCAGTTCTTC.